At least ten counts were recorded for the clone carrying this T cell receptor beta chain. Its antigen is as yet unknown. From the germline J gene comes the end of the CDR3, since the read stops 3 residues before it. This record belongs to a study of T cell clonality in common variable immunodeficiency. Study results and caveats: CVID subjects shared fewer TCRbeta clones than healthy controls did. CVID subjects showed higher TCRbeta clonality than healthy controls.

Caucasian heritage predominated among both patients and controls. Donors gave roughly 5 to 9 ml heparinized peripheral whole blood. The V and J ends lost 3 bases and 3 bases respectively, with 16 bases between them. The CDR3 has 15 amino acids. Looked up from germline, CDR1 is SGDLS and CDR2 is YYNGEE. The assay was immunoSEQ multiplex PCR, and TCRdb's table has in-frame clones only and misses some. Captured here are 40,000 to 45,000 clones, none seen once; the top ten comprise about 0.73%. What was sequenced was peripheral blood mononuclear cells. V is TRBV9 and J is TRBJ2-7; D is possibly TRBD1 (6 bases). The receptor was derived from a person aged 18-70 years in good health. CDR3 sequence: CASSAAAGVYYEQYF. The covered CDR3 bases are TGTGCCAGCAGCGCCGCCGCAGGGGTTTACTACGAG.